The T cell receptor beta chain under discussion was sequenced for a study of blood T cell repertoires in COVID-19. Overall study: Samples representing acute and convalescent COVID-19 were sourced from the United States, Italy and Spain.

This clone was detected only a few times. Authors' methods: Quantification of nucleated cells was approximated via reference gene primer amplification. Assay used: immunoSEQ multiplex PCR; TCRdb lists only in-frame clones, some missing. That table is the source of V, J and clone size, and D and trimming were worked out from the DNA. The sample shows around 250,000 clones, around 87% of them seen only once. Germline lookup yields CDR1 SGHDN and CDR2 FVKESK. CDR3 length: 14 residues. V lost 1 base and J lost 3, with 10 bases in between. Sequences were obtained from peripheral blood. This sequence originates from a woman aged 70-85 years with active or convalescent COVID-19. The rearrangement uses TRBV14 and TRBJ2-7, with D possibly matching TRBD2 (7 bases). The CDR3 is CASSQGGGGYEQYF. CDR3 nucleotide sequence: TGTGCCAGCAGCCAAGGGGGAGGGGGCTACGAGCAGTACTTC.